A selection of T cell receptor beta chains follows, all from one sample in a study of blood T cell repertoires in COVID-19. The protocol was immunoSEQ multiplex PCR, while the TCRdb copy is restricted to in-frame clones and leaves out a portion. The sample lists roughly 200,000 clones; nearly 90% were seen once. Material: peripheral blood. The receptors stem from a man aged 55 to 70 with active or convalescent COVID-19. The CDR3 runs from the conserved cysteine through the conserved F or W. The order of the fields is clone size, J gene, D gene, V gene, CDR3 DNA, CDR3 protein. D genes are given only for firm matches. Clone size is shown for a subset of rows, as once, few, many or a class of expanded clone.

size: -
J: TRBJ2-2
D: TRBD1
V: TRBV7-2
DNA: TGTGCCAGCAGCCCTAGGACAGGGGGGACCGGGGAGCTGTTTTTT
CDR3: CASSPRTGGTGELFF

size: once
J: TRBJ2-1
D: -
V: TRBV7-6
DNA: TGTGCCAGCAGCTCTCACAATGAGCAGTTCTTC
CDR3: CASSSHNEQFF

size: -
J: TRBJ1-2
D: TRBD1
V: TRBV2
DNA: TGTGCCAGCAGGCGGGAGCACCTGACAGGGGTTGGCTACACCTTC
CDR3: CASRREHLTGVGYTF

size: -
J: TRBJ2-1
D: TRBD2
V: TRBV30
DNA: TGTGCCTGGCTAGGGACTAGCGGGGCGAATGAGCAGTTCTTC
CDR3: CAWLGTSGANEQFF

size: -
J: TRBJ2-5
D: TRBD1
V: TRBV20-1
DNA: TGCAGTGCTAGTGGAAGACAGGGGGGAGATGAGGCCCAGTACTTC
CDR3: CSASGRQGGDEAQYF

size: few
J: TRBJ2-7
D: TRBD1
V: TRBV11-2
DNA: TGTGCCAGCAGCTTAGACCTATACCCAGGGGGCGAAAGCTCCTACGAGCAGTACTTC
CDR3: CASSLDLYPGGESSYEQYF

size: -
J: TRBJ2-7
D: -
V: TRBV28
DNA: TGTGCCAGCAGTCTACCCAGGGGTTGGGCCCGTGAGCGGCAGTACTTC
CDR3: CASSLPRGWARERQYF

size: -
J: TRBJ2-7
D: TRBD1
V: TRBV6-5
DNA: TGTGCCAGCAGTCCCGGGACAGGGCATTTCTACGAGCAGTACTTC
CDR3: CASSPGTGHFYEQYF

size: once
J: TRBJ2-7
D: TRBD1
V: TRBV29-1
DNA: TGCAGCGTTGAGTCAGGACAGGGCTCCGCTTACGAGCAGTACTTC
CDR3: CSVESGQGSAYEQYF

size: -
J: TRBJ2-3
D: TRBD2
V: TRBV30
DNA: TGTGCCTGTTTACTAGCGGGGGGGCCTATAGATACGCAGTATTTT
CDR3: CACLLAGGPIDTQYF

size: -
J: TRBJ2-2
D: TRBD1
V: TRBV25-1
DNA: TGTGCCAGCAGTGAGCGACAGGGGAACACCGGGGAGCTGTTTTTT
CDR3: CASSERQGNTGELFF

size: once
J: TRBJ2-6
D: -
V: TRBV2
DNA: TGTGCCAGCCTAACAGGACAGCAAGACTCTGGGGCCAACGTCCTGACTTTC
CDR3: CASLTGQQDSGANVLTF

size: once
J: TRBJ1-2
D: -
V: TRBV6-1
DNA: TGTGCCAGCAGTGAAAGCCGGCGGAAGAACTATGGCTACACCTTC
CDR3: CASSESRRKNYGYTF

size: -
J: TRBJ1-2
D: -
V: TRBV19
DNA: TGTGCCAGTAGTATAGACCAAGCTCCGGGCTACACCTTC
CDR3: CASSIDQAPGYTF

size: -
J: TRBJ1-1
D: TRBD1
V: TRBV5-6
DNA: TGTGCCAGCAGCTTGTATTCAGGGGGCGCATCTAAAGCTTTCTTT
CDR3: CASSLYSGGASKAFF

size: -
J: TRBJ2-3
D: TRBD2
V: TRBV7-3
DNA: TGTGCCAGCAGCTTGACTCCGGGACTAGGAGCAGATACGCAGTATTTT
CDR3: CASSLTPGLGADTQYF

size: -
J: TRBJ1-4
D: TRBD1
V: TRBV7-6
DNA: TGTGCCACCTCTATACGACAGGGGAGGGATGAAAAACTGTTTTTT
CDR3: CATSIRQGRDEKLFF

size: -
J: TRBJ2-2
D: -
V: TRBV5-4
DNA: TGTGCCAGCAGCTTAGAAGCGACCGGGGAGCTGTTTTTT
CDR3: CASSLEATGELFF

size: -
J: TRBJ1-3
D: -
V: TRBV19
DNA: TGTGCCAGCCAGAGGGGGGGGGCAGGAAACACCATATATTTT
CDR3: CASQRGGAGNTIYF

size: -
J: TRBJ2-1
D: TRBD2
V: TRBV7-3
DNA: TGTGCCAGCAGCAATACGGGGGGGTATGAGCAGTTCTTC
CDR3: CASSNTGGYEQFF

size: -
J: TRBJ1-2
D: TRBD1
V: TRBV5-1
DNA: TGCGCCAGCAGCGGCGGGACAGGGGGCATTTATGGCTACACCTTC
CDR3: CASSGGTGGIYGYTF

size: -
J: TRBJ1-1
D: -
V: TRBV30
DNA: TGTGCCTGGAGCCGTCTAAACACTGAAGCTTTCTTT
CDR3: CAWSRLNTEAFF

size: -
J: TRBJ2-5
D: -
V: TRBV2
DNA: TGTGCCAGCACCCTAGAAAAGACCCAGTACTTC
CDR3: CASTLEKTQYF

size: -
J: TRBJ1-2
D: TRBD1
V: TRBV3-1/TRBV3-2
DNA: TGTGCCAGCAGCCTAGGACAGGGGGCGTACTATGGCTACACCTTC
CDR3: CASSLGQGAYYGYTF